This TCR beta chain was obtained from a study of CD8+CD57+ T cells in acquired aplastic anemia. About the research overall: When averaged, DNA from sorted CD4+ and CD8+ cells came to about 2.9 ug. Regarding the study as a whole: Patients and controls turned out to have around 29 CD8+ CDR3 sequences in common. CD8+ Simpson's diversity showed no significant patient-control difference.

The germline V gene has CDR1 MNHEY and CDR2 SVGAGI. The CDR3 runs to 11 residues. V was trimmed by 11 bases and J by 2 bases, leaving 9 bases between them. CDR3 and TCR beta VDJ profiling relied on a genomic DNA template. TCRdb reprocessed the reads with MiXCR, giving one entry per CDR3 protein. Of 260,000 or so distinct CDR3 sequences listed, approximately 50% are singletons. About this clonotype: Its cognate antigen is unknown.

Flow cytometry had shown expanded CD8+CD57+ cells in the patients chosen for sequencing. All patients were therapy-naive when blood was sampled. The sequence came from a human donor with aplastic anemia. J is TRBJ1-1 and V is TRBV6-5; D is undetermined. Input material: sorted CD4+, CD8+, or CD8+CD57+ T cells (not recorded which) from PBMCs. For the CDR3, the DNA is TGTGCCGGCTATACCAACACTGAAGCTTTCTTT. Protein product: CAGYTNTEAFF.